The 28 T cell receptor beta chains given below trace back to one sample, sequenced in a study of cytomegalovirus exposure and HLA in healthy donors. PCR amplification relied on 60 Vbeta primers (plus 13 Jbeta primers). TCRdb keeps only in-frame clones here, not all; method: immunoSEQ multiplex PCR. The sample has approximately 110,000 clones; 70% are singletons. Source material: PBMCs. The source of these receptors is a man aged 40-55 years in good health and CMV-seropositive.

The gene calls are TRBV10-1 and TRBJ1-1, with D possibly being TRBD1 (5 bases). Germline assignment: CDR1 WNHNN and CDR2 SYGVQD (reference sequence). The CDR3 consists of 15 residues. Deletions cut 3 bases from V and 1 base from J, with 12 bases between. CDR3 protein: CASSDYGGGNTEAFF. CDR3 DNA: TGCGCCAGCAGTGATTATGGGGGGGGGAACACTGAAGCTTTCTTT.

V is TRBV29-1 and J is TRBJ1-4, with D maybe TRBD1 (5 bases). In germline, CDR1 is SQVTM, CDR2 ANQGSEA. V was clipped by 3 bases and J by 8 bases, with 13 bases between them. There are 13 residues in the CDR3. The CDR3 region is CSVDQGAQEKLFF. The CDR3 nucleotides read TGCAGCGTTGATCAAGGGGCTCAGGAAAAACTGTTTTTT.

V gene TRBV6-5 combines with J gene TRBJ2-1; no clear D. Per the germline V gene, CDR1 is MNHEY and CDR2 is SVGAGI. The CDR3 runs to 15 residues. V lost 2 bases, J lost 1 base, and 9 bases lay in between. The CDR3 region has the DNA TGTGCCAGCAGTTACGTTGCGGTTTCCTACAATGAGCAGTTCTTC. Amino acids: CASSYVAVSYNEQFF.

The rearrangement uses TRBV2 and TRBJ2-3, with D perhaps TRBD1 (6 bases). V was shortened by 10 bases and J by 3 bases, with 23 bases between the two germline ends. Germline values: CDR1 SNHLY, CDR2 FYNNEI. The CDR3 length is 16 residues. The CDR3 coding sequence is TGTGCCAACCTAGCTACTGGGACATCGTTAACAGATACGCAGTATTTT. It is translated as CANLATGTSLTDTQYF.

The chain has TRBV11-2 and TRBJ2-4; TRBD1 is a possible D gene (6 bases). The V gene's germline CDR1 is SGHAT and CDR2 FQNNGV. This CDR3 comprises 16 residues. Trimming left V 5 bases short and J 2 bases short, with 16 bases between. In DNA form, the CDR3 reads TGTGCCAGCAGCCCAAATGGGGGCGCTCCCAAAAACATTCAGTACTTC. Translation: CASSPNGGAPKNIQYF.

The genes are TRBV9 and TRBJ1-2; 7 bases are a match to TRBD1. The junction had 4 bases not matched to a gene; V was cut back by 0 bases and J by 11 bases. This CDR3 is 12 amino acids long. Germline-derived CDR1 and CDR2 are SGDLS and YYNGEE. The CDR3 bases are TGTGCCAGCAGCGTAGCCAGGGGGGATTACACCTTC. This sequence encodes CASSVARGDYTF. Filled out from reference TRBV9 and TRBJ1-2, the complete variable domain reads DSGVTQTPKHLITATGQRVTLRCSPRSGDLSVYWYQQSLDQGLQFLIQYYNGEERAKGNILERFSAQQFPDLHSELNLSSLELGDSALYFCASSVARGDYTFGSGTRLTVV.

J is TRBJ2-3 and V is TRBV5-4; 8 bases are a match to TRBD2. This CDR3 has 14 residues. Germline values: CDR1 SGHNT, CDR2 YYREEE (reference sequence). V gave up 1 base and J gave up 5 bases; unmatched junction bases: 3. The CDR3 bases are TGTGCCAGCAGCTTGTTAGCGGGATTAGATACGCAGTATTTT. Its protein is CASSLLAGLDTQYF.

This clone was detected once. The CDR3 bases are TGTGCCAGCAGCGGGAGACTAACCTACGAGCAGTACTTC. Translation: CASSGRLTYEQYF. The chain employs TRBV28 and TRBJ2-7; D is perhaps TRBD2 (6 bases). This CDR3 comprises 13 residues. The germline V gene encodes CDR1 MDHEN and CDR2 SYDVKM. Trimming pared 6 bases from V and 2 bases from J, leaving 11 bases between.

This clone was counted once. The chain employs TRBV29-1 and TRBJ2-1; 9 nucleotides align to TRBD2. With 7 bases clipped from V and 4 bases from J, the junction kept 8 bases outside the gene matches. Germline V CDR1 and CDR2: SQVTM, ANQGSEA. The CDR3 loop spans 14 amino acids. CDR3 protein: CSGPSAGGYNEQFF. The DNA for the CDR3 is TGCAGCGGCCCTTCCGCGGGAGGGTACAATGAGCAGTTCTTC.

This clone was seen only a few times. This chain connects TRBV6-5 to TRBJ1-1; 8 nucleotides line up with TRBD1. Germline lookup yields CDR1 MNHEY and CDR2 SVGAGI. CDR3 length: 16 residues. V shed 0 bases and J 1 base; nucleotides not matched to a gene: 4. This CDR3 is CASSYSLGTGNTEAFF. The DNA for the CDR3 is TGTGCCAGCAGTTACTCGTTAGGGACAGGGAACACTGAAGCTTTCTTT.

The V and J genes are TRBV19 and TRBJ1-2; a possible D gene is TRBD1 (5 bases). The ends were cut back, 3 bases at V and 6 bases at J, with 17 bases in the middle. Per the germline V gene, CDR1 is LNHDA and CDR2 is SQIVND (reference sequence). This CDR3 has 15 residues. The CDR3 DNA reads as TGTGCCAGTAGTATGTGGGCAGGGCCGGTTGATGGCTACACCTTC. It translates to CASSMWAGPVDGYTF.

J is TRBJ1-5 and V is TRBV30, with a tentative D call TRBD1 (5 bases). Between the trimmed V and J ends, which lost 2 bases and 3 bases, there was a span of 8 bases. This CDR3 comprises 13 residues. Germline V gene sequence: CDR1 GTSNPN, CDR2 SVGIG (reference sequence). This CDR3 reads CAWSRGDNQPQHF. The CDR3 coding sequence is TGTGCCTGGAGTCGGGGGGACAATCAGCCCCAGCATTTT. The full variable domain, completed using reference TRBV30 and TRBJ1-5, is SQTIHQWPATLVQPVGSPLSLECTVEGTSNPNLYWYRQAAGRGLQLLFYSVGIGQISSEVPQNLSASRPQDRQFILSSKKLLLSDSGFYLCAWSRGDNQPQHFGDGTRLSIL.

The CDR3 coding sequence is TGTGCCACCAGCAGTGAAACTAGCGGGAGCTACAATGAGCAGTTCTTC. Protein product: CATSSETSGSYNEQFF. The chain employs TRBV15 and TRBJ2-1; 11 bases line up with TRBD2. From germline, CDR1 is LNHNV and CDR2 YYDKDF (reference sequence). This CDR3 comprises 16 residues. The V segment lost 3 bases and the J segment 3 bases; nucleotides outside the gene matches: 4.

The rearrangement uses TRBV29-1 and TRBJ1-2; possibly TRBD1 for D (5 bases). The V gene lost 6 bases and the J gene lost 2 bases, with 13 bases spanning the gap. The CDR3 is 13 residues long. Germline CDR1 SQVTM, CDR2 ANQGSEA. The CDR3 coding sequence is TGCAGCGTCGTTGACAGCTCCAACTATGGCTACACCTTC. Its protein is CSVVDSSNYGYTF.

CDR3: CASSQGGLYEQYF. DNA for the CDR3: TGCGCCAGCAGCCAAGGGGGCCTCTACGAGCAGTACTTC. The chain employs TRBV4-1 and TRBJ2-7; D perhaps matches TRBD1 (5 bases). The V gene's germline CDR1 is MGHRA and CDR2 YSYEKL. V lost 1 base, J lost 3 bases, and 7 bases lay in between. This CDR3 is built from 13 residues.

The rearrangement uses TRBV29-1 and TRBJ2-1; 8 bases fit TRBD2. The CDR3 is 11 residues long. The germline V gene encodes CDR1 SQVTM and CDR2 ANQGSEA. V lost 6 bases, J lost 13 bases, and 8 bases stayed unmatched. The CDR3 DNA is TGCAGCGTGACTAGCGCGAGTGCTCAGTTCTTC. Amino acid sequence: CSVTSASAQFF.

This clone was seen only once. The J gene is TRBJ1-4, the V gene TRBV30; D remains ambiguous. Germline assignment: CDR1 GTSNPN and CDR2 SVGIG (reference sequence). With 4 bases removed from V and 4 bases from J, the gap between germline ends came to 10 bases. The CDR3 is 13 residues long. In DNA, the CDR3 is TGTGCCTGGAAGGCGGAGATTAATGAAAAACTGTTTTTT. Its protein is CAWKAEINEKLFF.

The chain carries TRBV6-5 and TRBJ1-3, with D possibly matching TRBD1 (5 bases). V lost 6 bases to trimming and J lost 2 bases, with 14 bases between them. Germline CDR1 and CDR2: MNHEY and SVGAGI. The CDR3 has 15 residues. The CDR3 spells CASSNDRLPGNTIYF. Here the CDR3 DNA reads TGTGCCAGCAGCAACGACAGACTCCCTGGAAACACCATATATTTT.

Only a few counts were recorded for this clone. The chain recombines TRBV5-6 with TRBJ2-5; TRBD1 matches at 7 bases. In germline, CDR1 is SGHDT, CDR2 YYEEEE. With V trimmed by 2 bases and J by 3 bases, 1 base remained unmatched. The CDR3 extends over 13 amino acids. CDR3 sequence (DNA): TGTGCCAGCAGCTTAGACAGGGAAGAGACCCAGTACTTC. Translation: CASSLDREETQYF.

The sample holds a few counts of this clone. The chain recombines TRBV7-2 with TRBJ2-2; no clear D. Germline V gene lookup returns CDR1 SGHTA and CDR2 FQGNSA. The V end was cut by 2 bases, the J end by 6 bases, with 7 bases between. This CDR3 region has 13 residues. The CDR3 spells CASSLSPAGELFF. Written as DNA, the CDR3 is TGTGCCAGCAGCTTAAGCCCCGCCGGGGAGCTGTTTTTT.

V and J are TRBV25-1 and TRBJ1-6, with D tentatively TRBD1 (6 bases). The CDR3 sequence is 14 residues long. Trimming cost V 2 bases and J 7 bases, with 9 bases left between them. Germline V CDR1 and CDR2: MGHDK, SYGVNS. CDR3 coding DNA: TGTGCCAGCAGTGAAACAGGGTACAATTCACCCCTCCACTTT. It specifies CASSETGYNSPLHF.

The rearrangement links TRBV25-1 to TRBJ2-5; tentatively, D is TRBD2 (7 bases). Trimming took off 4 bases at V and 4 bases at J, with 10 bases between the two ends. The CDR3 is made up of 13 amino acids. From germline, CDR1 is MGHDK and CDR2 SYGVNS. Written as DNA, the CDR3 is TGTGCCAGCAGTGTTGGGGGGGCAGAGACCCAGTACTTC. Residues: CASSVGGAETQYF.

The chain joins TRBV11-1 to TRBJ2-7; TRBD1 agrees at 7 bases. This CDR3 contains 14 residues. With 5 bases clipped from V and 0 bases from J, the junction kept 4 bases outside the gene matches. Germline V gene data show CDR1 as SGHAT and CDR2 as FQDESV (reference sequence). In nucleotides, the CDR3 is TGTGCCAGCAGCGGGACAGACCTCTCCTACGAGCAGTACTTC. It translates to CASSGTDLSYEQYF. The full variable domain, its missing parts supplied by reference TRBV11-1 and TRBJ2-7, is EAEVAQSPRYKITEKSQAVAFWCDPISGHATLYWYRQILGQGPELLVQFQDESVVDDSQLPKDRFSAERLKGVDSTLKIQPAELGDSAMYLCASSGTDLSYEQYFGPGTRLTVT.

The J gene is TRBJ1-1, the V gene TRBV27, with TRBD1 identical over 10 bases. In germline, CDR1 is MNHEY, CDR2 SMNVEV (reference sequence). The CDR3 has 13 amino acids. V was pared by 8 bases and J by 3 bases, with 3 bases of the junction left unmatched. In DNA form, the CDR3 reads TGTGCCAGCGTCGGGACAGGGGACACTGAAGCTTTCTTT. Translated, it gives CASVGTGDTEAFF.

A single count supports this clone. The V and J genes are TRBV6-1 and TRBJ2-7; no definite D call. Germline CDR1 MNHNS, CDR2 SASEGT. The CDR3 consists of 16 residues. V lost 2 bases and J 2 bases, leaving 16 bases between the germline ends. The CDR3 spells CASSEPASFTTYEQYF. The CDR3 DNA is TGTGCCAGCAGTGAACCGGCTAGTTTCACCACCTACGAGCAGTACTTC.

CDR3 in amino acids: CASSQNPTGGTEAFF. The CDR3 DNA is TGCGCCAGCAGCCAAAACCCGACAGGGGGCACTGAAGCTTTCTTT. The rearrangement links TRBV4-1 to TRBJ1-1; 9 bases match TRBD1. Per the germline V gene, CDR1 is MGHRA and CDR2 is YSYEKL. CDR3 length equals 15 residues. V trimming: 2 bases; J trimming: 4 bases; junction bases outside the gene matches: 5.

The V call is TRBV9, the J call TRBJ2-7; TRBD1 might be the D (5 bases). The germline CDR1 and CDR2 sequences are SGDLS and YYNGEE. The germline V and J ends were trimmed by 3 bases and 3 bases, with 19 bases remaining between them. CDR3 size: 16 residues. CDR3 in amino acids: CASSAGFSVPRYEQYF. In DNA, the CDR3 is TGTGCCAGCAGCGCAGGGTTTTCAGTTCCGCGCTACGAGCAGTACTTC.

The chain employs TRBV27 and TRBJ1-1; D perhaps matches TRBD1 (6 bases). The CDR3 sequence is 14 residues long. V was trimmed by 5 bases and J by 0 bases, leaving 10 bases between them. Germline loops: CDR1 MNHEY, CDR2 SMNVEV (reference sequence). The CDR3 loop is CASSLRGLNTEAFF. CDR3 DNA sequence: TGTGCCAGCAGTCTCAGGGGTCTGAACACTGAAGCTTTCTTT.